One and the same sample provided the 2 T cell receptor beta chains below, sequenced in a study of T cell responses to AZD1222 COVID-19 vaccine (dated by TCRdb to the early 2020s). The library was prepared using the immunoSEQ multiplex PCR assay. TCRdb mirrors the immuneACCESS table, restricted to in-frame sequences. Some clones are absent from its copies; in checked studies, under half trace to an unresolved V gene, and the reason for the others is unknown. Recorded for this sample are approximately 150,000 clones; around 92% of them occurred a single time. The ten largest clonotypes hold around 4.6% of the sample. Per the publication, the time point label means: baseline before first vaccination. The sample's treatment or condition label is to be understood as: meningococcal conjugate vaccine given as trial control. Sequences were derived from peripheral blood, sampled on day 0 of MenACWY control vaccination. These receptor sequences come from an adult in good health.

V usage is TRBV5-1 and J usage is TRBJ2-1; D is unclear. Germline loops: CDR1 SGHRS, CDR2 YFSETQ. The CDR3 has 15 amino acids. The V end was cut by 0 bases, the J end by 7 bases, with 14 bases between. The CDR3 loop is CASSLGPAVGNEQFF. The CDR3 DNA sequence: TGCGCCAGCAGCTTGGGACCCGCCGTGGGTAATGAGCAGTTCTTC. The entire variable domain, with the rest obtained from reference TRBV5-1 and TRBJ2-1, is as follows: KAGVTQTPRYLIKTRGQQVTLSCSPISGHRSVSWYQQTPGQGLQFLFEYFSETQRNKGNFPGRFSGRQFSNSRSEMNVSTLELGDSALYLCASSLGPAVGNEQFFGPGTRLTVL.

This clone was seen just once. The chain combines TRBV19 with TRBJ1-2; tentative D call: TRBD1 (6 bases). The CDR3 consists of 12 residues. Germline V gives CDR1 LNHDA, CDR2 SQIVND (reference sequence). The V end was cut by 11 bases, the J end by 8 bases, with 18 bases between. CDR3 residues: CASTAGAGGYTF. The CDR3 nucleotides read TGTGCCTCCACGGCGGGGGCGGGCGGCTACACCTTC.